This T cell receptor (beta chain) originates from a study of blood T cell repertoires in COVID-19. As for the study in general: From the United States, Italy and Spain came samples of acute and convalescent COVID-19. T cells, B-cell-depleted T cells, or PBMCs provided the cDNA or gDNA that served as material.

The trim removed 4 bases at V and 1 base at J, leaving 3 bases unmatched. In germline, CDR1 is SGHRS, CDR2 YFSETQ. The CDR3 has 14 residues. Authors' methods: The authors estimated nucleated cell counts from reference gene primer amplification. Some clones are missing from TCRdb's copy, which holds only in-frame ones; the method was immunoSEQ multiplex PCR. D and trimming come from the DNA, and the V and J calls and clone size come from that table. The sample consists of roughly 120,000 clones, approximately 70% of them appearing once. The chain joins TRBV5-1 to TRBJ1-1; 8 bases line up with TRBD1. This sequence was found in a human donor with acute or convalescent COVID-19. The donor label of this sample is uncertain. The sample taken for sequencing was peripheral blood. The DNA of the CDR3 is TGCGCCAGCAGCCCCGGACAGGGGAACACTGAAGCTTTCTTT. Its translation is CASSPGQGNTEAFF.